Sequencing of this TCR beta chain was carried out in a study of early T cells in non-severe SARS-CoV-2 infection. On the study more broadly: Unsorted whole-blood RNA was sequenced in bulk, leaving chains unpaired.

MiXCR was run by TCRdb on the 5' RACE reads, yielding one entry per CDR3 protein. This repertoire shows 55,000 to 70,000 distinct CDR3 sequences, 4.9% found once; its top ten account for just under 5%. In its sample, this clonotype was seen a few times. The sequence was obtained from an adult who was a healthcare worker with PCR-confirmed SARS-CoV-2 infection or an uninfected control (not recorded which). The material sequenced was whole blood.

DNA for the CDR3: TGTGCCAGCAGGCCGACAGGGAGGTACGAGCAGTACTTC. Its protein is CASRPTGRYEQYF. V gene TRBV12-3 or TRBV12-4 combines with J gene TRBJ2-7, with D perhaps matching TRBD1 (7 bases). V lost 6 bases and J 4 bases, leaving 13 bases between the germline ends. The CDR3 is made up of 13 amino acids.